The T cell receptor (beta chain) described here comes from a study of regulatory T cells in long-lasting Graves disease. Study-level results: Persistent cases favored TRBV28, TRBJ1-2 and TRBJ2-5.

V gave up 5 bases and J gave up 1 base, with 8 bases separating them. The CDR3 consists of 13 residues. Germline V lookup: CDR1 MNHEY, CDR2 SVGEGT. Points on this clonotype: What it recognizes is unknown.

Described time point: persistent/refractory GD, antithyroid drugs over 5 years with positive TRAb. Making the TCR library involved RNA that had been extracted from PBMCs. CDR3 regions were amplified by Arm-PCR using iRepertoire HTBI primers to build TCR beta libraries. TCRdb reprocessed the multiplex PCR reads with MiXCR, giving one entry per CDR3 protein. The repertoire includes hundreds of thousands of distinct CDR3 sequences, around 20% of them detected once, and about 7.8% sits in the top ten. The chain links TRBV6-2 or TRBV6-3 to TRBJ1-2; D gene unclear. The sequence was obtained from a female donor with Graves disease. The starting material was peripheral blood mononuclear cells (PBMCs), obtained when the disease was refractory, from a patient treated with antithyroid drugs. The CDR3 DNA is TGTGCCAGCAGTCACCAGGTTAACTATGGCTACACCTTC. This gives the protein CASSHQVNYGYTF.